These 15 T cell receptor beta chains came from one sample sequenced in a study of neurological immune-mediated disorders. MiXCR was run by TCRdb on the 5' RACE reads, yielding one entry per CDR3 protein. The data contain about 29,000 distinct CDR3 sequences, 9% to 15% of them singletons. Specimen: PBMCs. These receptors all come from a man in his 60s in good health.

This clonotype has a count of ten or more. The chain combines TRBV29-1 with TRBJ2-5; D remains unclear. The CDR3 totals 12 residues. The germline V and J ends were trimmed by 4 bases and 2 bases, with 8 bases remaining between them. Germline values: CDR1 SQVTM, CDR2 ANQGSEA. This CDR3 is CSVVVRQETQYF. For the CDR3, the DNA is TGCAGCGTTGTAGTGCGGCAAGAGACCCAGTACTTC.

This clonotype was detected many times. The rearrangement joins TRBV27 to TRBJ2-3; 7 bases agree with TRBD2. The germline V gene has CDR1 MNHEY and CDR2 SMNVEV (reference sequence). J was trimmed by 4 bases and V by 5 bases; bases with no gene match: 9. The CDR3 is made up of 15 amino acids. CDR3: CASSPLATSSDTQYF. The CDR3 DNA reads TGTGCCAGCAGTCCACTAGCGACATCATCAGATACGCAGTATTTT.

This clonotype was observed at least ten times. V is TRBV7-2 and J is TRBJ1-6, with D unresolved. This CDR3 contains 13 residues. Germline-derived CDR1 and CDR2 are SGHTA and FQGNSA. V lost 5 bases and J 10 bases, leaving 12 bases between the germline ends. The CDR3 loop reads CASSIQSRSPLHF. In DNA, the CDR3 is TGTGCCAGCAGCATTCAATCCAGGTCACCCCTCCACTTT. The full variable domain, with the rest looked up from reference TRBV7-2 and TRBJ1-6, is GAGVSQSPSNKVTEKGKDVELRCDPISGHTALYWYRQSLGQGLEFLIYFQGNSAPDKSGLPSDRFSAERTGGSVSTLTIQRTQQEDSAVYLCASSIQSRSPLHFGNGTRLTVT.

This clonotype was seen at least ten times. The chain combines TRBV7-3 with TRBJ2-1; 12 positions agree with TRBD2. This CDR3 is 16 amino acids long. Germline CDR1 and CDR2: SGHTA and FQGTGA. The V gene end was trimmed by 0 bases and the J gene end by 9 bases; junction bases not matched to a gene: 6. The CDR3 bases are TGTGCCAGCAGCTTAACGCTAGCGGGAGGGTCTGGTGAGCAGTTCTTC. Protein: CASSLTLAGGSGEQFF.

In this sample, this clonotype turned up many times. This chain connects TRBV9 to TRBJ1-5; TRBD1 agrees at 8 bases. The CDR3 has 13 amino acids. In germline, CDR1 is SGDLS, CDR2 YYNGEE. Trimming removed 4 bases from V and 4 bases from J; junction bases left unmatched: 1. CDR3 amino acids: CASSRQGNQPQHF. As DNA, the CDR3 is TGTGCCAGCAGCAGACAGGGGAATCAGCCCCAGCATTTT.

The V call is TRBV20-1, the J call TRBJ2-7; D is unclear. The CDR3 spans 13 residues. V lost 0 bases and J lost 5, with 11 bases in between. Germline lookup yields CDR1 DFQATT and CDR2 SNEGSKA (reference sequence). The CDR3 spells CSARDVVGNEQYF. Written as DNA, the CDR3 is TGCAGTGCTAGAGATGTGGTTGGAAACGAGCAGTACTTC.

This clonotype was seen many times. This rearrangement joins TRBV5-1 to TRBJ2-5; 9 bases align to TRBD2. J lost 1 base, V lost 4 bases, and 2 bases had no gene match. The CDR3 covers 14 residues. Per the germline V gene, CDR1 is SGHRS and CDR2 is YFSETQ. The CDR3 protein is CASSTAGGQETQYF. DNA for the CDR3: TGCGCCAGCAGCACAGCGGGGGGCCAAGAGACCCAGTACTTC.

This clonotype has ten or more counts. The chain combines TRBV5-1 with TRBJ2-7; TRBD2 might be the D (6 bases). This CDR3 contains 16 residues. Germline V gives CDR1 SGHRS, CDR2 YFSETQ. Trimming removed 0 bases at V and 3 bases at J, with 16 bases between. This chain's CDR3 is CASSLDLRTGVYEQYF. CDR3 DNA sequence: TGCGCCAGCAGCTTGGATTTGAGGACGGGAGTCTACGAGCAGTACTTC.

The V gene is TRBV4-3, the J gene TRBJ2-1, with TRBD2 as a possible D gene (7 bases). The CDR3 runs to 16 residues. Between the trimmed V and J ends, which lost 3 bases and 2 bases, there was a span of 14 bases. Germline V gene lookup returns CDR1 LGHNA and CDR2 YSLEER. The CDR3 here is CASSQSTGGTYNEQFF. CDR3 in DNA: TGCGCCAGCAGCCAGTCAACGGGGGGCACCTACAATGAGCAGTTCTTC.

The chain links TRBV5-1 to TRBJ2-1, with TRBD2 matching over 8 bases. The germline gives CDR1 SGHRS, CDR2 YFSETQ. Unmatched junction bases numbered 13, after V lost 4 bases and J lost 1 base. This CDR3 has 18 amino acids. The chain's CDR3 is CASSPLGGGPGSYNEQFF. The CDR3 coding sequence is TGCGCCAGCAGCCCCTTGGGCGGGGGGCCCGGATCCTACAATGAGCAGTTCTTC.

This clonotype was detected many times. The chain carries TRBV5-5 and TRBJ2-3; TRBD2 matches 11 bases. The CDR3 extends over 15 amino acids. Germline V gene lookup returns CDR1 SGHKS and CDR2 YYEKEE (reference sequence). J gave up 6 bases and V 4 bases, and 7 bases lay outside the gene matches. CDR3 nucleotide sequence: TGTGCCAGCAGCCAGCTTAGCGGGAGGGCCGATACGCAGTATTTT. This codes for CASSQLSGRADTQYF.

This clonotype was observed many times. The rearrangement joins TRBV5-1 to TRBJ2-2, with 10 bases aligning to TRBD2. J lost 0 bases, V lost 4 bases, and 6 bases had no gene match. Germline assignment: CDR1 SGHRS and CDR2 YFSETQ. The CDR3 runs to 17 residues. CDR3 sequence: CASSQLAGSTNTGELFF. Here the CDR3 DNA reads TGCGCCAGCAGCCAACTAGCGGGGTCCACGAACACCGGGGAGCTGTTTTTT. Full variable domain (remainder filled in from reference TRBV5-1 and TRBJ2-2): KAGVTQTPRYLIKTRGQQVTLSCSPISGHRSVSWYQQTPGQGLQFLFEYFSETQRNKGNFPGRFSGRQFSNSRSEMNVSTLELGDSALYLCASSQLAGSTNTGELFFGEGSRLTVL.

This clonotype was counted many times. This chain uses TRBV5-1 with TRBJ2-5, with unresolved D. There are 15 residues in the CDR3. Germline V lookup: CDR1 SGHRS, CDR2 YFSETQ. Trimming cost V 7 bases and J 4 bases, with 20 bases left between them. CDR3 bases: TGCGCCAGCCGACCCGGGCCTGCCCTAGGAGAGACCCAGTACTTC. It yields the protein CASRPGPALGETQYF.

The table lists this clonotype with many counts. The V call is TRBV28, the J call TRBJ1-6; D uncertain. Germline lookup yields CDR1 MDHEN and CDR2 SYDVKM. With 3 bases removed from V and 5 bases from J, the gap between germline ends came to 8 bases. There are 14 residues in the CDR3. CDR3 sequence reads: CASSFWTDNSPLHF. CDR3 nucleotides: TGTGCCAGCAGTTTTTGGACGGATAATTCACCCCTCCACTTT. Full variable domain (missing parts from reference TRBV28 and TRBJ1-6): DVKVTQSSRYLVKRTGEKVFLECVQDMDHENMFWYRQDPGLGLRLIYFSYDVKMKEKGDIPEGYSVSREKKERFSLILESASTNQTSMYLCASSFWTDNSPLHFGNGTRLTVT.

This clonotype was detected ten times or more. This chain connects TRBV27 to TRBJ2-3, with 7 bases aligning to TRBD2. Germline CDR1 is MNHEY and CDR2 is SMNVEV (reference sequence). V lost 6 bases to trimming and J lost 2 bases; unmatched junction nucleotides: 5. This CDR3 contains 14 residues. Here the CDR3 DNA reads TGTGCCAGCAGACGCGGGACTACCACAGATACGCAGTATTTT. It translates to CASRRGTTTDTQYF.